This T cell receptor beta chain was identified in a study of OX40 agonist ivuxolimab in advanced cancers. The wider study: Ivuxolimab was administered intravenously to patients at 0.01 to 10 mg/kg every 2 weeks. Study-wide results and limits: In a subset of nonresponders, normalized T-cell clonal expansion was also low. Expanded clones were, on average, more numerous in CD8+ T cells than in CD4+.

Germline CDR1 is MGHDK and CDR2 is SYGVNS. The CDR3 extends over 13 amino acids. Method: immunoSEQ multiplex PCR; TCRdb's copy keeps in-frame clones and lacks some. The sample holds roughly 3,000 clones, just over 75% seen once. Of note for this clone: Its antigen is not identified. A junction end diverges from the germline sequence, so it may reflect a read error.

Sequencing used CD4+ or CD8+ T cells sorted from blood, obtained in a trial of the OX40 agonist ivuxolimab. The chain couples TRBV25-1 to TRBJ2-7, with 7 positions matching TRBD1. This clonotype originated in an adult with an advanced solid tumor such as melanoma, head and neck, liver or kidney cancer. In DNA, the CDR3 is TGTGCCAGCGGTGAACAGGGGCTGGACGAGCAGTACTTC. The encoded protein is CASGEQGLDEQYF.